What follows are 2 T cell receptor beta chains derived from one specimen sequenced in a study of blood T cells in healthy people across ages. Next came a second PCR, run for about 6 to 11 cycles, which used a sample-barcoded 5' primer along with a J-beta primer mix. TCRdb reprocessed the 5' RACE reads with MiXCR, giving one entry per CDR3 protein. The table has more than 800,000 distinct CDR3 sequences, 29% seen once. The sample consisted of blood. These receptor sequences come from a woman older than 75 in good health.

This clonotype has a count of ten or more. The chain carries TRBV2 and TRBJ2-3; D might be TRBD2 (5 bases). Germline-derived CDR1 and CDR2 are SNHLY and FYNNEI. The CDR3 sequence is 14 residues long. The V gene lost 8 bases and the J gene lost 2 bases, with 14 bases spanning the gap. The CDR3 nucleotides read TGTGCCAGCGAGGTGGGAGTATTCACAGATACGCAGTATTTT. As protein: CASEVGVFTDTQYF.

The rearrangement links TRBV29-1 to TRBJ1-1; 7 bases fit TRBD1. This CDR3 comprises 12 residues. Trimming at V came to 5 bases and at J to 5 bases, leaving 5 bases not matched to a gene. Germline V gives CDR1 SQVTM, CDR2 ANQGSEA. DNA of the CDR3: TGCAGCGTTTCTACAGGGGAAACTGAAGCTTTCTTT. It yields the protein CSVSTGETEAFF.